The 15 T cell receptor beta chains reported below all come from one sample, sequenced in a study of blood T cell repertoires in COVID-19. The assay was immunoSEQ multiplex PCR, and TCRdb's table has in-frame clones only and misses some. The data show around 210,000 clones, 85% seen once. Sequences were obtained from peripheral blood. All receptors derive from a man aged 55-75 years with COVID-19, enrolled during active disease.

This sequence joins TRBV27 and TRBJ1-4, with 7 bases that match TRBD1. In germline, CDR1 is MNHEY, CDR2 SMNVEV (reference sequence). V shed 8 bases and J 6 bases; nucleotides not matched to a gene: 6. This CDR3 contains 13 residues. DNA of the CDR3: TGTGCCAGCGCAAGGACAGGAGATGAAAAACTGTTTTTT. It codes for CASARTGDEKLFF.

The CDR3 here is CASSSGGFYNEQFF. CDR3 sequence (DNA): TGTGCCAGCAGCTCCGGAGGGTTCTACAATGAGCAGTTCTTC. The chain employs TRBV7-3 and TRBJ2-1, with a weak D call TRBD2 (6 bases). The CDR3 is 14 amino acids. The ends were cut back, 4 bases at V and 3 bases at J, with 10 bases in the middle. Germline CDR1 is SGHTA and CDR2 is FQGTGA.

This clone has a handful of counts. The chain carries TRBV27 and TRBJ2-7; D not certain. V was cut by 2 bases and J by 2 bases, with 7 bases left in between. The CDR3 contains 13 residues. CDR1 and CDR2 from the germline V gene are MNHEY and SMNVEV (reference sequence). This chain's CDR3 is CASSLSGPYEQYF. In nucleotides, the CDR3 is TGTGCCAGCAGTTTAAGTGGGCCCTACGAGCAGTACTTC.

The CDR3 protein is CSVAARQGEAFF. In DNA, the CDR3 is TGCAGCGTTGCCGCCCGACAGGGAGAAGCTTTCTTT. The chain uses TRBV29-1 and TRBJ1-1, with 7 positions matching TRBD1. CDR1 is SQVTM, CDR2 ANQGSEA, per germline. J gave up 8 bases and V 4 bases, and 7 bases lay outside the gene matches. This CDR3 has 12 amino acids.

J is TRBJ2-3 and V is TRBV2; 11 positions match TRBD2. V gave up 6 bases and J gave up 2 bases; unmatched junction bases: 4. Germline V lookup: CDR1 SNHLY, CDR2 FYNNEI. CDR3 length: 15 amino acids. The DNA for the CDR3 is TGTGCCAGCAGGTCGGGACTAGCGGACACAGATACGCAGTATTTT. It encodes CASRSGLADTDTQYF. Full variable domain (rest looked up from reference TRBV2 and TRBJ2-3): EPEVTQTPSHQVTQMGQEVILRCVPISNHLYFYWYRQILGQKVEFLVSFYNNEISEKSEIFDDQFSVERPDGSNFTLKIRSTKLEDSAMYFCASRSGLADTDTQYFGPGTRLTVL.

CDR3 protein: CAISVAADNEQFF. DNA of the CDR3: TGTGCCATCAGTGTAGCGGCGGACAATGAGCAGTTCTTC. The chain uses TRBV10-3 and TRBJ2-1; D is possibly TRBD2 (6 bases). The CDR3 runs to 13 residues. V lost 4 bases and J 5 bases, leaving 9 bases between the germline ends. The germline CDR1 and CDR2 sequences are ENHRY and SYGVKD.

The sample holds a few counts of this clone. The chain links TRBV28 to TRBJ1-4, with 8 bases aligning to TRBD1. V lost 3 bases and J lost 11; bases outside the gene matches: 14. Per the germline V gene, CDR1 is MDHEN and CDR2 is SYDVKM. The CDR3 has 16 residues. In DNA form, the CDR3 reads TGTGCCAGCAGTTTGTCTCAGGGGGCCGGCTTGAGCAAACTGTTTTTT. Translated: CASSLSQGAGLSKLFF. The full variable domain, completed using reference TRBV28 and TRBJ1-4, is DVKVTQSSRYLVKRTGEKVFLECVQDMDHENMFWYRQDPGLGLRLIYFSYDVKMKEKGDIPEGYSVSREKKERFSLILESASTNQTSMYLCASSLSQGAGLSKLFFGSGTQLSVL.

This rearrangement joins TRBV5-4 to TRBJ2-2; 15 nucleotides match TRBD2. CDR1 and CDR2 (germline): SGHNT, YYREEE (reference sequence). The V and J ends lost 7 bases and 4 bases, in that order; junction bases with no gene match: 11. CDR3 length: 18 amino acids. CDR3 sequence reads: CASFGTSGRRPSTGELFF. The CDR3 DNA sequence: TGTGCCAGCTTCGGGACTAGCGGGAGGAGGCCTAGCACCGGGGAGCTGTTTTTT. Drawing the rest from reference TRBV5-4 and TRBJ2-2, the complete variable domain is ETGVTQSPTHLIKTRGQQVTLRCSSQSGHNTVSWYQQALGQGPQFIFQYYREEENGRGNFPPRFSGLQFPNYSSELNVNALELDDSALYLCASFGTSGRRPSTGELFFGEGSRLTVL.

Concerning this clone itself: Its ends do not fully match the called genes, so a read error is possible. The chain combines TRBV19 with TRBJ1-2, with 12 bases fitting TRBD1. The germline V gene has CDR1 LNHDA and CDR2 SQIVND (reference sequence). This CDR3 contains 16 residues. The CDR3 DNA follows: TGTGCCAGTAGTATTTCCGGGACAGGGGGCCCCCCGCCTTCTTCCTTC. This codes for CASSISGTGGPPPSSF.

This chain uses TRBV3-1 (or the pseudogene TRBV3-2) with TRBJ2-1; TRBD2 might be the D (6 bases). The V end lost 6 bases, the J end lost 8 bases, and 11 bases lay between the germline ends. This CDR3 region has 12 residues. From germline, CDR1 is LGHDT and CDR2 YNNKEL (reference sequence). The CDR3 loop is CASREGLDEQFF. The CDR3 region has the DNA TGTGCCAGCAGGGAGGGATTGGATGAGCAGTTCTTC.

This clone is a singleton in its sample. The chain uses TRBV5-6 and TRBJ1-4; no firm D call. Looked up from germline, CDR1 is SGHDT and CDR2 is YYEEEE. Trimming left V 3 bases short and J 4 bases short, with 19 bases between. The CDR3 sequence is 17 residues long. The CDR3 sequence is CASSYGLGDGFNEKLFF. In nucleotides, the CDR3 is TGTGCCAGCAGCTACGGACTCGGGGATGGGTTTAATGAAAAACTGTTTTTT.

The rearrangement links TRBV6-5 to TRBJ1-2; unclear D gene. CDR3 length: 15 residues. Trimming stripped 6 bases from V and 0 bases from J, with 14 bases between. The germline V gene has CDR1 MNHEY and CDR2 SVGAGI. The CDR3 DNA is TGTGCCAGCAGATCCCGCCAGCGCCCTAACTATGGCTACACCTTC. Translated, it gives CASRSRQRPNYGYTF.

The chain couples TRBV28 to TRBJ1-1; D possibly corresponds to TRBD1 (6 bases). With 8 bases removed from V and 2 bases from J, the gap between germline ends came to 21 bases. The CDR3 has 16 residues. Looked up from germline, CDR1 is MDHEN and CDR2 is SYDVKM. The CDR3 loop reads CASPPNVGARNTEAFF. CDR3 nucleotide sequence: TGTGCCAGCCCCCCCAACGTGGGGGCGCGAAACACTGAAGCTTTCTTT. Complete variable domain (other parts from reference TRBV28 and TRBJ1-1): DVKVTQSSRYLVKRTGEKVFLECVQDMDHENMFWYRQDPGLGLRLIYFSYDVKMKEKGDIPEGYSVSREKKERFSLILESASTNQTSMYLCASPPNVGARNTEAFFGQGTRLTVV.

This sequence joins TRBV7-2 and TRBJ2-5, with D perhaps matching TRBD1 (6 bases). The CDR3 contains 13 residues. Trimming removed 2 bases at V and 3 bases at J, with 7 bases between. The germline V gene has CDR1 SGHTA and CDR2 FQGNSA. The CDR3 DNA sequence: TGTGCCAGCAGCTTACACAGGGAAGAGACCCAGTACTTC. This codes for CASSLHREETQYF.

This clone was picked up a small number of times. The J gene is TRBJ1-1, the V gene TRBV7-8; D unclear. The length of the CDR3 is 12 residues. The V end was cut by 5 bases, the J end by 8 bases, with 12 bases between. Germline CDR1 and CDR2: SGHVS and FQNEAQ. The CDR3 coding sequence is TGTGCCAGCAGCCCTTTCCCGGGAGAAGCTTTCTTT. Its translation is CASSPFPGEAFF.